Ten or more counts support the clone carrying this TCR beta chain. Antigen: not known. TCRdb reprocessed the reads via MiXCR and lists one record per CDR3 protein. The profile shows fewer than 550,000 distinct CDR3 sequences, about 25% of them singletons. These data are taken from a study of T cell repertoires in cytomegalovirus infection. Study-level background: Public TCR beta signatures were indicative of both CMV infection and a matching HLA type. Regarding the study as a whole: HLA-C-restricted CMV clonotypes gave the most frequent clonotype in two of eight donors.

The sequence was collected from a human donor in good health (CMV status not recorded). Some clones in this sample may be carry-over from other donors' samples. The sample comprised PBMCs.

The CDR3 reads CASTPDRSSYNSPLHF. The CDR3 DNA reads TGTGCCAGCACCCCGGACAGGAGCTCCTATAATTCACCCCTCCACTTT. The gene calls are TRBV7-2 and TRBJ1-6, with 7 nucleotides matching TRBD1. Germline V lookup: CDR1 SGHTA, CDR2 FQGNSA. This CDR3 has 16 residues. V shed 7 bases, J shed 0 bases, and the junction held 6 bases outside the gene matches.